This T cell receptor (beta chain) was observed in a study of vaccination effects on CD4 cells after COVID-19. Overall study: Using viral peptide pools, the ViraFEST assay grew out antigen-specific CD4+ T cells prior to sequencing. Study-wide findings and caveats: Only a few convalescent patients and no early post-infection timepoints featured in the study.

Culturing for around 10 days preceded CD4+ T cell isolation. The CDR3 extends over 13 amino acids. Trimming removed 5 bases from V and 3 bases from J, with 10 bases in between. Produced via immunoSEQ multiplex PCR; TCRdb's table is partial and in-frame only. The table lists 65,000 to 80,000 clones, about 74% of them singletons. In regard to this clone: Its antigen is unidentified.

The chain recombines TRBV12-3 or TRBV12-4 with TRBJ1-1, with D hard to call. This sample comprised CD4+ T cells from PBMCs cultured without peptide, obtained before COVID-19 vaccination. The clonotype was recovered from a human donor who received a COVID-19 vaccine. The CDR3 here is CASSGWVDTEAFF. The CDR3 DNA is TGTGCCAGCAGTGGGTGGGTCGACACTGAAGCTTTCTTT.